These T cell receptor beta chains were read from a single sample in a study of blood T cell repertoires in COVID-19. Only in-frame clones appear in the TCRdb table, and some are missing; sequencing was by immunoSEQ multiplex PCR. The sample has 130,000 to 150,000 clones, approximately 80% seen once. The material sequenced was peripheral blood. Receptors were obtained from a woman aged 40 to 50 with active or convalescent COVID-19. Both conserved end residues are part of each CDR3.

>TRBV18
CASSRGQGATSQYF
>TRBV5-6
CASSFYRGVDGYTF
>TRBV28
CASSLAGGNYGYTF
>TRBV28
CASSTFRDIVSSYEQYF
>TRBV7-6
CASSLQGPNIQYF
>TRBV5-5
CASSLVLPGQGAVEAFF
>TRBV6-5
CASSYSRLGVGEQFF
>TRBV28
CASRPPTGFYGYTF
>TRBV28
CASRIPGQAYNEQFF
>TRBV7-9
CASTRTGPADTQYF
>TRBV7-2
CASSLSRENTGELFF
>TRBV2
CASSETGNSPLHF
>TRBV13
CASSREGIGEQYF
>TRBV6-5
CASSYGLLNSPLHF
>TRBV5-6
CASSFAGLNEKLFF
>TRBV5-6
CASSLFFPGLNPTDTQYF
>TRBV3-1/TRBV3-2
CASSPPGQGDDEQYF
>TRBV25-1
CASSELGLTSGANVLTF
>TRBV13
CASSSWGVGDYGYTF
>TRBV18
CASSPRAGTLPGNSPLHF
>TRBV2
CASSGRQGVSNYGYTF
>TRBV19
CASSMGGDRASYTF
>TRBV7-2
CASSPAGGGRNEKLFF
>TRBV23-1
CASSHSTGALCGRTPNEQFF
>TRBV7-2
CASSLALGGDEQFF
>TRBV30
CAWGAGGSNQPQHF
>TRBV28
CASSVPRKLFF
>TRBV5-5
CASRPGVGVETQYF
>TRBV7-9
CASSLGSPSWGGSDTEAFF
>TRBV7-2
CASSLDSSAKNIQYF
>TRBV2
CASSLTGGMNTEAFF
>TRBV27
CASSLRGSNQPQHF
>TRBV5-1
CASSLGSQGGEKLFF
>TRBV25-1
CASSEYPRGYTF
>TRBV10-1
CASSAGGRGNTIYF
>TRBV28
CASRGEREAHRNEQFF
>TRBV19
CASRTGTTNEKLFF
>TRBV6-5
CASTAGPWEKLFF
>TRBV5-1
CASSPTNYEQYF
>TRBV16
CASSRDSSNQPQHF
>TRBV13
CASSSRSKHEAFF
>TRBV29-1
CSVAGTVKAGELFF
>TRBV29-1
CSASGRLVETQYF
>TRBV5-1
CASSFSGGPSYEQYF
>TRBV19
CASDRGFGNEQFF
>TRBV5-1
CASSPTGESPLHF
>TRBV28
CASGGAYPTYEQYF
>TRBV6-5
CASSDRGLYGYTF
>TRBV11-2
CASSGVWGQGGLTLHF
>TRBV6-5
CASKLEGGPYEQYF
>TRBV27
CASSLQGANTGELFF
>TRBV6-5
CASSYATGDTEAFF
>TRBV6-5
CASGWTGEKLFF
>TRBV7-2
CASSSGALNGYTF
>TRBV10-2
CASSELQGKVTEAFF
>TRBV7-9
CASSLYGGQTANYGYTF
>TRBV28
CASSLRQRTEAFF
>TRBV5-1
CASSLVGGGTEAFF
>TRBV7-9
CASSPRLFQETQYF
>TRBV3-1/TRBV3-2
CASSQPGSSGNTIYF